The rows below give T cell receptor beta chains drawn from one sample of a study of T cells after somatic rescue of genetic block. TCRdb's copy holds only in-frame clones and misses some; the assay was immunoSEQ multiplex PCR. Among about 70,000 clones listed, under 95% were seen once. The sample was peripheral blood mononuclear cells (PBMCs). The receptors originated from a man between 40 and 49 years old. Both conserved end residues are part of each CDR3. A D gene is named only where the DNA matches it firmly.

D	V	J	CDR3
-	TRBV5-1	TRBJ2-6	CASTPDGSGANVLTF
TRBD1	TRBV15	TRBJ2-7	CAAGDSSYEQYF
-	TRBV6-5	TRBJ2-7	CASSYGGLTGYEQYF
-	TRBV11-2	TRBJ1-4	CASRPTGLANEKLFF
-	TRBV4-3	TRBJ1-1	CASSQGQGMNTEAFF
TRBD2	TRBV2	TRBJ2-7	CARRLAGGGEQYF
TRBD1	TRBV11-2	TRBJ2-7	CASTLGAGTGNHEQYF
-	TRBV30	TRBJ1-3	CAWGDSGNTIYF
-	TRBV6-1	TRBJ1-3	CASRADSSGNTIYF
TRBD1	TRBV5-5	TRBJ2-5	CASSLALAGGRETQYF
TRBD2	TRBV19	TRBJ2-2	CASSTPGLDTARTGELFF
-	TRBV28	TRBJ2-1	CASSSLHGGFYNEQFF
-	TRBV21-1	TRBJ2-7	CASSKPGDRGPYEQYF
TRBD2	TRBV6-6	TRBJ2-3	CASSFLAGGLGDTQYF
TRBD2	TRBV18	TRBJ2-7	CASSASKTSGTPEQYF
TRBD2	TRBV10-1	TRBJ2-1	CASSGTSGGSSYNEQFF
TRBD1	TRBV6-5	TRBJ2-7	CASSYSGQTSSYEQYF
-	TRBV7-6	TRBJ2-2	CASSLVDTGELFF
TRBD2	TRBV10-1	TRBJ2-2	CASSASGGRTGELFF
TRBD1	TRBV9	TRBJ1-4	CASSVVRGRLKATNEKLFF
-	TRBV7-2	TRBJ2-5	CASSGRIGAPRETQYF
-	TRBV5-1	TRBJ1-2	CASSSTGAEANYGYTF
TRBD2	TRBV4-1	TRBJ2-1	CASSQGAGGYNEQFF
-	TRBV27	TRBJ2-7	CASSLGPQAAYEQYF
-	TRBV18	TRBJ2-3	CASSPEDTTDTQYF
-	TRBV7-9	TRBJ1-2	CASSFDGGNYGYTF
-	TRBV10-3	TRBJ1-6	CARRPRVDSPLHF
TRBD1	TRBV28	TRBJ2-7	CASSNQGDLISSYEQYF
TRBD2	TRBV14	TRBJ2-5	CASSRSGTQETQYF
TRBD1	TRBV4-1	TRBJ2-7	CASSQDVDLGQELVYEQYF
-	TRBV2	TRBJ2-3	CASNGRGTRTSTDTQYF
-	TRBV11-2	TRBJ2-5	CATGGRYQETQYF
TRBD1	TRBV5-8	TRBJ1-1	CASSTRQGMNTEAFF
TRBD2	TRBV5-4	TRBJ2-3	CASSLWLAGDTQYF
TRBD2	TRBV13	TRBJ2-3	CASSIKRGGNTQYF
TRBD1	TRBV11-2	TRBJ2-3	CASSFRDRAEDTQYF
-	TRBV4-2	TRBJ2-2	CASSLEGGAPGELFF
-	TRBV18	TRBJ1-4	CASSPTPLATNEKLFF
TRBD1	TRBV19	TRBJ2-7	CASSKGGQSYEQYF
TRBD1	TRBV4-1	TRBJ1-2	CASSQDTGQVFYGYTF
-	TRBV19	TRBJ1-6	CASSSRGGNSPLHF
-	TRBV19	TRBJ1-2	CASSVGASYYNYGYTF
-	TRBV9	TRBJ1-2	CASSVEARGIKGYTF
-	TRBV6-6	TRBJ2-1	CASSYEEYNEQFF
-	TRBV11-2	TRBJ2-1	CASSPQGLAQANEQFF
-	TRBV7-6	TRBJ2-7	CASSLGLAAEQYF
TRBD2	TRBV19	TRBJ2-7	CASSIRRGGLYEQYF
TRBD1	TRBV28	TRBJ2-7	CASSSTPSGTGNEYF
-	TRBV5-5	TRBJ2-1	CASSVLRGVQRYNEQFF
-	TRBV7-9	TRBJ1-3	CASSPVSFVGNTIYF
TRBD1	TRBV5-1	TRBJ2-3	CASSLVPGGPDTQYF
TRBD1	TRBV6-5	TRBJ2-7	CASSYYRGSYEQYF
TRBD2	TRBV7-3	TRBJ2-1	CASSLGLRLRDEQFF